A single sample gave rise to the 10 T cell receptor beta chains below, sequenced in a study of CD8 T cells in ankylosing spondylitis. From the 5' RACE reads, TCRdb called clonotypes with MiXCR, one entry per CDR3 protein. The profile shows 150,000 to 200,000 distinct CDR3 sequences, around 10% of them singletons. The sample consisted of blood, either unsorted or a sorted T cell fraction (not recorded which). These receptors were taken from a male donor with ankylosing spondylitis or in good health (not recorded which).

The chain employs TRBV3-1 and TRBJ2-5, with D possibly being TRBD1 (6 bases). The germline V gene has CDR1 LGHDT and CDR2 YNNKEL (reference sequence). The CDR3 is 14 amino acids. V lost 4 bases, J lost 4 bases, and 13 bases lay in between. The CDR3 DNA follows: TGTGCCAGCAGCCCTAACAGGGTAGGAGAGACCCAGTACTTC. The encoded protein is CASSPNRVGETQYF.

This clonotype was counted at least ten times. The V call is TRBV15, the J call TRBJ1-2; 7 nucleotides line up with TRBD1. The germline CDR1 and CDR2 sequences are LNHNV and YYDKDF (reference sequence). Trimming cost V 1 base and J 4 bases; bases outside gene matches: 6. The CDR3 extends over 15 amino acids. The CDR3 is CATSRGLGQIYGYTF. In DNA, the CDR3 is TGTGCCACCAGCAGAGGACTGGGACAGATCTATGGCTACACCTTC. Full variable domain (outside the CDR3, taken from reference TRBV15 and TRBJ1-2): DAMVIQNPRYQVTQFGKPVTLSCSQTLNHNVMYWYQQKSSQAPKLLFHYYDKDFNNEADTPDNFQSRRPNTSFCFLDIRSPGLGDTAMYLCATSRGLGQIYGYTFGSGTRLTVV.

At least ten counts were recorded for this clonotype. The chain links TRBV12-3 or TRBV12-4 to TRBJ1-1; a possible D gene is TRBD1 (6 bases). This CDR3 has 17 residues. The V and J ends lost 5 bases and 0 bases respectively, with 19 bases between them. The CDR3 reads CASSLTLSNRVNTEAFF. In DNA form, the CDR3 reads TGTGCCAGCAGTCTTACGTTGTCAAACAGGGTGAACACTGAAGCTTTCTTT.

This clonotype was counted at least ten times. The chain couples TRBV12-3 or TRBV12-4 to TRBJ2-1; TRBD1 aligns across 7 bases. The CDR3 is 15 amino acids. The trim removed 1 base at V and 5 bases at J, leaving 5 bases unmatched. CDR3 nucleotide sequence: TGTGCCAGCAGTTTAGTAGGGGGCGCACACAATGAGCAGTTCTTC. Its translation is CASSLVGGAHNEQFF.

CDR3 nucleotide sequence: TGTGCCAGCAGCTTAGGGGCTCGGCGGGCCGTGCGGGGAGATACGCAGTATTTT. Translation: CASSLGARRAVRGDTQYF. The chain recombines TRBV11-2 with TRBJ2-3; weak D call: TRBD2 (6 bases). The V end was cut by 1 base, the J end by 5 bases, with 22 bases between. Germline values: CDR1 SGHAT, CDR2 FQNNGV. CDR3 length: 18 amino acids.

This clonotype showed up many times. The CDR3 reads CASSHPGLAGAETQYF. CDR3 coding DNA: TGTGCCAGCAGTCACCCGGGACTAGCGGGAGCAGAGACCCAGTACTTC. The rearrangement links TRBV2 to TRBJ2-5, with 14 bases matching TRBD2. The germline CDR1 and CDR2 sequences are SNHLY and FYNNEI. The CDR3 totals 16 residues. The V segment lost 5 bases and the J segment 4 bases; nucleotides outside the gene matches: 6. The entire variable domain, with the rest obtained from reference TRBV2 and TRBJ2-5, is as follows: EPEVTQTPSHQVTQMGQEVILRCVPISNHLYFYWYRQILGQKVEFLVSFYNNEISEKSEIFDDQFSVERPDGSNFTLKIRSTKLEDSAMYFCASSHPGLAGAETQYFGPGTRLLVL.

This clonotype was counted ten times or more. V and J are TRBV29-1 and TRBJ2-7; TRBD1 matches at 8 bases. J lost 2 bases, V lost 3 bases, and 6 bases had no gene match. This CDR3 is built from 14 residues. Germline V gives CDR1 SQVTM, CDR2 ANQGSEA. For the CDR3, the DNA is TGCAGCGTTGAGGACAGGGACGTCCCCTACGAGCAGTACTTC. Translated, it gives CSVEDRDVPYEQYF.

This clonotype appeared a single time. A single base separates this from a much larger clone, so it may be a read error. This sequence joins TRBV11-2 and TRBJ2-7; D unclear. The germline V gene encodes CDR1 SGHAT and CDR2 FQNNGV. The CDR3 length is 14 residues. The CDR3 loop is CVSSLVGNSREQYF. The CDR3 DNA is TGTGTCAGCAGCTTAGTAGGGAATTCTCGGGAGCAGTACTTC.

This clonotype was picked up many times. In DNA, the CDR3 is TGTGCCACCAGTGACCGATCCACTAGCGGGGTCTTCAATGAGCAGTTCTTC. Protein: CATSDRSTSGVFNEQFF. The gene calls are TRBV24-1 and TRBJ2-1, with 10 positions matching TRBD2. This CDR3 comprises 17 residues. Trimming at V came to 4 bases and at J to 6 bases, leaving 11 bases not matched to a gene. Germline V CDR1 and CDR2: KGHDR, SFDVKD.

The sample holds many counts of this clonotype. J is TRBJ2-3 and V is TRBV27; D is unclear. The length of the CDR3 is 14 residues. The V end was cut by 0 bases, the J end by 2 bases, with 6 bases between. Germline V gene data show CDR1 as MNHEY and CDR2 as SMNVEV (reference sequence). As DNA, the CDR3 is TGTGCCAGCAGTTTATCGTATCCCACAGATACGCAGTATTTT. Its translation is CASSLSYPTDTQYF.